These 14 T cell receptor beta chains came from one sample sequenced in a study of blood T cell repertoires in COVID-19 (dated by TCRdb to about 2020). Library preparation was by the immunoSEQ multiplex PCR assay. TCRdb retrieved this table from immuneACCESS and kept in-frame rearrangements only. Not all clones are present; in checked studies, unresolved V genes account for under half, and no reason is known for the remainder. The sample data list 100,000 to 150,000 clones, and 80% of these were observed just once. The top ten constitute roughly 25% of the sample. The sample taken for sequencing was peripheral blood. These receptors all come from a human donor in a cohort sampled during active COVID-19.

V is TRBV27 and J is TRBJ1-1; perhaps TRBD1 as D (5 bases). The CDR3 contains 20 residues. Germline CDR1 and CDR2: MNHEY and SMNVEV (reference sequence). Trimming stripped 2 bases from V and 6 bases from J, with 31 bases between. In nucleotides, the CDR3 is TGTGCCAGCAGTTTACGTACCCTCCATCAGGACATGGCAGCTTCAGCTGAAGCTTTCTTT. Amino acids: CASSLRTLHQDMAASAEAFF.

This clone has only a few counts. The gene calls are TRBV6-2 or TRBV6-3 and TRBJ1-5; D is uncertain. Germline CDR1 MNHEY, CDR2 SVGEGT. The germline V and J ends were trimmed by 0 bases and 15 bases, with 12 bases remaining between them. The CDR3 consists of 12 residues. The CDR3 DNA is TGTGCCAGCAGTTACTCAGGGAGTATTGCGCATTTT. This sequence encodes CASSYSGSIAHF.

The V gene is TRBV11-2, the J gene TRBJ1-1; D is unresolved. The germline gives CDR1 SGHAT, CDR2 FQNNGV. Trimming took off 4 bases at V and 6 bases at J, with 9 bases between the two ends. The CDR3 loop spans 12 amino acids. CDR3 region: CASSSGRAEAFF. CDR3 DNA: TGTGCCAGCAGCTCCGGTAGAGCTGAAGCTTTCTTT. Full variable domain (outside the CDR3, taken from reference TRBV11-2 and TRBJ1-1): EAGVAQSPRYKIIEKRQSVAFWCNPISGHATLYWYQQILGQGPKLLIQFQNNGVVDDSQLPKDRFSAERLKGVDSTLKIQPAKLEDSAVYLCASSSGRAEAFFGQGTRLTVV.

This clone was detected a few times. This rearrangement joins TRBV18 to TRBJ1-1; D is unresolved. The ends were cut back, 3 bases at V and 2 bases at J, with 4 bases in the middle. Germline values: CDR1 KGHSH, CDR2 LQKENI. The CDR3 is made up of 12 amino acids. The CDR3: CASSPLNTEAFF. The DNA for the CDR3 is TGTGCCAGCTCACCCCTTAACACTGAAGCTTTCTTT.

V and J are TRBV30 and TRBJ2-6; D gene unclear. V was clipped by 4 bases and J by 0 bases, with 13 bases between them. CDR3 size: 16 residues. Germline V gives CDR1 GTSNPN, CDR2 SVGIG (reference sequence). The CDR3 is CAWTGKWSSGANVLTF. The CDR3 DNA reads TGTGCCTGGACAGGTAAATGGTCCTCTGGGGCCAACGTCCTGACTTTC.

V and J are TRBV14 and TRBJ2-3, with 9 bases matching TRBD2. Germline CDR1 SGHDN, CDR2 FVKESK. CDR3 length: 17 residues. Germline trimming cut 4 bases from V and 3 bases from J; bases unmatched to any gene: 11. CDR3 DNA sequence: TGTGCCAGCAGCCCGCCTCTAAAGCGGGGGGAGACAGATACGCAGTATTTT. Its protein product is CASSPPLKRGETDTQYF.

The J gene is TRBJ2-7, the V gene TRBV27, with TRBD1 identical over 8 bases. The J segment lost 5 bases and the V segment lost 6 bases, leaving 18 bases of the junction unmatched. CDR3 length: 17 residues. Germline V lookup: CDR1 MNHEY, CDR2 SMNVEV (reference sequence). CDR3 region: CASRLYRDRKSLNEQYF. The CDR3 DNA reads TGTGCCAGCAGATTGTATAGGGACAGGAAGAGTCTGAACGAGCAGTACTTC.

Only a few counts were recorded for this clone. In DNA, the CDR3 is TGTGCCAGCAGTCTGCAAGAACGGACAATTCAGTACTTC. It codes for CASSLQERTIQYF. This chain uses TRBV14 with TRBJ2-4, with D perhaps matching TRBD1 (5 bases). Trimming took 6 bases from V and 10 from J, leaving 16 bases between them. Germline loops: CDR1 SGHDN, CDR2 FVKESK. This CDR3 has 13 residues.

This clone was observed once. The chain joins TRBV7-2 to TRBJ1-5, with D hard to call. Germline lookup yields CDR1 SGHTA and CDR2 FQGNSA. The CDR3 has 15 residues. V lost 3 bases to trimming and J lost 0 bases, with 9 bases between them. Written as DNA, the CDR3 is TGTGCCAGCAGCTTGAGTAGCTATAGCAATCAGCCCCAGCATTTT. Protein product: CASSLSSYSNQPQHF. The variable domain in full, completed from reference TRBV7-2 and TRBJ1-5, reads GAGVSQSPSNKVTEKGKDVELRCDPISGHTALYWYRQSLGQGLEFLIYFQGNSAPDKSGLPSDRFSAERTGGSVSTLTIQRTQQEDSAVYLCASSLSSYSNQPQHFGDGTRLSIL.

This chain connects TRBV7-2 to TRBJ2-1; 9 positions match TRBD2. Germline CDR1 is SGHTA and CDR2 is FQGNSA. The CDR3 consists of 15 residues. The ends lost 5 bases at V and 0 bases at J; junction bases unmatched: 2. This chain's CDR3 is CASSPSGASYNEQFF. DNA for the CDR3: TGTGCCAGCAGCCCTAGCGGGGCCTCCTACAATGAGCAGTTCTTC.

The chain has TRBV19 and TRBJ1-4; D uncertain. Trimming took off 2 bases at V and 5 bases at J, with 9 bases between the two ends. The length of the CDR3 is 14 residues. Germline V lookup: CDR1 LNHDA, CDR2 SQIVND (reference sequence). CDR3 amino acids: CASSIQKTNEKLFF. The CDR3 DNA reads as TGTGCCAGTAGTATACAGAAAACAAATGAAAAACTGTTTTTT.

The DNA of the CDR3 is TGTGCCAGCAGTAAGCGGAACACTGAAGCTTTCTTT. It encodes CASSKRNTEAFF. The V and J genes are TRBV28 and TRBJ1-1; D gene ambiguous. Germline-derived CDR1 and CDR2 are MDHEN and SYDVKM. The CDR3 covers 12 residues. Trimming removed 5 bases at V and 1 base at J, with 5 bases between.

The CDR3 loop is CASSISGVSTDTQYF. Here the CDR3 DNA reads TGTGCCAGCAGCATCAGCGGGGTTAGCACAGATACGCAGTATTTT. V gene TRBV6-5 combines with J gene TRBJ2-3, with 7 bases fitting TRBD2. Trimming cost V 6 bases and J 0 bases; bases outside gene matches: 6. CDR1 and CDR2 (germline): MNHEY, SVGAGI. The CDR3 consists of 15 residues.

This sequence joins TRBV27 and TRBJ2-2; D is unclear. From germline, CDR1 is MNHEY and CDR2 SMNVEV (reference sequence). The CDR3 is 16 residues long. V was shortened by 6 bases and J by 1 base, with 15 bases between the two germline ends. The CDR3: CASSLNPNLNTGELFF. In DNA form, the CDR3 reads TGTGCCAGCAGCCTGAACCCCAACTTGAACACCGGGGAGCTGTTTTTT.